The sequence of this T cell receptor beta chain was determined in a study of blood T cell repertoires in COVID-19. On the study more broadly: Whether acute or convalescent, the COVID-19 samples came from the United States, Italy and Spain. Nucleic acid was either cDNA or gDNA, and it came from T cells, B-cell-depleted T cells, or PBMCs.

V was clipped by 5 bases and J by 3 bases; unmatched bases: 6. The CDR3 runs to 14 residues. Germline V CDR1 and CDR2: MDHEN, SYDVKM. In the authors' workflow: For nucleated cells, counts were estimated from reference gene primer amplification. Assay used: immunoSEQ multiplex PCR; TCRdb lists only in-frame clones, some missing. That table supplies the V and J calls and clone size; D and trimming were determined from the DNA. The table records some 70,000 clones, around 90% of them present only once. This clone was recorded once. This receptor was taken from an elderly woman with active COVID-19. Sequenced sample: peripheral blood. The rearrangement joins TRBV28 to TRBJ2-7; 8 nucleotides line up with TRBD1. CDR3 DNA sequence: TGTGCCAGCAGTCCACCGGACAGGGACTACGAGCAGTACTTC. Its protein is CASSPPDRDYEQYF.